The rows below give T cell receptor beta chains drawn from one sample of a study of regulatory T cells in long-lasting Graves disease. Using its own MiXCR run on the multiplex PCR reads, TCRdb lists one record per CDR3 protein. The sample has roughly 700,000 distinct CDR3 sequences, 25% to 30% seen once. The sequencing used peripheral blood mononuclear cells (PBMCs), collected when the disease was refractory, from a patient treated with antithyroid drugs. These receptors were taken from a female donor with Graves disease. Both conserved end residues are part of each CDR3. D genes are given only for firm matches. A row's size may be missing; if present it is once, few, many or a size class.

>TRBJ2-7|.|TRBV28|many
CASSLPPVYYEQYF
TGTGCCAGCAGTTTACCCCCGGTCTACTACGAGCAGTACTTC
>TRBJ1-2|.|TRBV20-1|.
CSARGGGQRANYGYTF
TGCAGTGCTAGAGGGGGTGGTCAGAGAGCTAACTATGGCTACACCTTC
>TRBJ1-1|.|TRBV7-9|.
CASSLVGGREAFF
TGTGCCAGCAGCTTAGTGGGGGGGCGTGAAGCTTTCTTT
>TRBJ1-2|.|TRBV28|.
CASSYSRGERLAGYTF
TGTGCCAGCAGTTACTCGAGGGGGGAGAGGTTGGCTGGCTACACCTTC
>TRBJ2-7|.|TRBV5-6|.
CASSRGHLGYEQYF
TGTGCCAGCAGCCGGGGACACCTAGGCTACGAGCAGTACTTC
>TRBJ1-4|TRBD1|TRBV28|many
CASRGTGAGEKLFF
TGTGCCAGCAGGGGGACAGGGGCCGGTGAAAAACTGTTTTTT
>TRBJ2-5|.|TRBV6-2/TRBV6-3|.
CASSDGPLGSETQYF
TGTGCCAGCAGTGACGGGCCGCTCGGGTCAGAGACCCAGTACTTC
>TRBJ2-5|TRBD2|TRBV9|few
CASSVAAGGPQETQYF
TGTGCCAGCAGCGTAGCTGCGGGAGGGCCCCAAGAGACCCAGTACTTC
>TRBJ2-1|.|TRBV12-5|.
CASGSPVATSSYNEQFF
TGTGCTAGTGGTTCCCCCGTAGCCACGAGCTCCTACAATGAGCAGTTCTTC
>TRBJ1-4|.|TRBV3-1|.
CASSPRDQRGEKLFF
TGTGCCAGCAGCCCCAGGGATCAAAGGGGTGAAAAACTGTTTTTT
>TRBJ1-5|TRBD1|TRBV27|.
CASSWTGGTNQPQHF
TGTGCCAGCAGTTGGACAGGGGGAACCAATCAGCCCCAGCATTTT
>TRBJ1-5|TRBD1|TRBV12-3/TRBV12-4|many
CASSGTGSNQPQHF
TGTGCCAGCAGTGGGACAGGAAGCAATCAGCCCCAGCATTTT
>TRBJ1-1|TRBD1|TRBV12-3/TRBV12-4|many
CASSLTQGARTEAFF
TGTGCCAGCAGTTTAACTCAGGGGGCGCGAACTGAAGCTTTCTTT
>TRBJ2-5|.|TRBV28|.
CASTSENPRTQYF
TGTGCCAGCACGAGTGAAAACCCAAGGACCCAGTACTTC
>TRBJ2-7|.|TRBV19|.
CASSIAGQASYEQYF
TGTGCCAGTAGTATAGCTGGGCAGGCCTCCTACGAGCAGTACTTC
>TRBJ1-1|.|TRBV12-3/TRBV12-4|.
CASTILTGRNTEAFF
TGTGCCAGCACCATACTCACAGGTCGGAACACTGAAGCTTTCTTT